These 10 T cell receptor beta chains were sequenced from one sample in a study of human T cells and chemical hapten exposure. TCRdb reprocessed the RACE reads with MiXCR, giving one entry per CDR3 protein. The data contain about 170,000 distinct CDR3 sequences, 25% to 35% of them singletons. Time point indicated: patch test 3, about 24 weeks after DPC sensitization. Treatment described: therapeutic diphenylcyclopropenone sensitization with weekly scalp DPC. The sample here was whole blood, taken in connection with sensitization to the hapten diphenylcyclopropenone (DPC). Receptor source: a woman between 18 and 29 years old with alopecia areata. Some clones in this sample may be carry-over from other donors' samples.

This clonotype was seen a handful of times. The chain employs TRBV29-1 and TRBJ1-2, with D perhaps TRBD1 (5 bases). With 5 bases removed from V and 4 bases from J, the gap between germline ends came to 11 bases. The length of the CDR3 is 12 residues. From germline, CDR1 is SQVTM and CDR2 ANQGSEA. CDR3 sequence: CSVRVGTYGYTF. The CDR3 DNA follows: TGCAGCGTTCGTGTAGGGACCTATGGCTACACCTTC.

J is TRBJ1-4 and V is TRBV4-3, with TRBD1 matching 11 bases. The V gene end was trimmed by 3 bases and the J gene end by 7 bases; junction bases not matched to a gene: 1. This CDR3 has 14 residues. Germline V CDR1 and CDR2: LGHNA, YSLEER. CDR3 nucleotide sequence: TGCGCCAGCAGCCACGGGACAGGGGGTGAAAAACTGTTTTTT. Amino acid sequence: CASSHGTGGEKLFF.

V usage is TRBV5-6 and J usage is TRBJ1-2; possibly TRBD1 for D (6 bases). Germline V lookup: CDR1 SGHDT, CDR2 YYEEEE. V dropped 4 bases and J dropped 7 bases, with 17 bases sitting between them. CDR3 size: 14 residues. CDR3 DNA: TGTGCCAGCAGCGGGGACAAGAAAGTTCGTGGCTACACCTTC. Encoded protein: CASSGDKKVRGYTF.

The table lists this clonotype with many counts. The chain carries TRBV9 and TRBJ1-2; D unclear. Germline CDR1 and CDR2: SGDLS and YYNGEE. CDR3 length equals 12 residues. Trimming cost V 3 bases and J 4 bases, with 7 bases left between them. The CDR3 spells CASSGIPYGYTF. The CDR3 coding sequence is TGTGCCAGCAGCGGTATCCCCTATGGCTACACCTTC.

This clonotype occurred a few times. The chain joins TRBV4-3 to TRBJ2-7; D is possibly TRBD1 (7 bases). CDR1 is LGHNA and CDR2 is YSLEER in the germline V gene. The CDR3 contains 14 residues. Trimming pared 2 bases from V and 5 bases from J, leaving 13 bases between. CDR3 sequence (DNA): TGCGCCAGCAGCCAATCAGGGGGGTTCGACGAGCAGTACTTC. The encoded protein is CASSQSGGFDEQYF.

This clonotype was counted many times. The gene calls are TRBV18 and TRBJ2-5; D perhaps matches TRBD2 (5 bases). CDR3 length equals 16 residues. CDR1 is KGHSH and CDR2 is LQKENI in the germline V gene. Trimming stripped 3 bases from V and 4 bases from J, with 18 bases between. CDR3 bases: TGTGCCAGCTCACCCCCAGGCGGCGGGCTTGGAGAGACCCAGTACTTC. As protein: CASSPPGGGLGETQYF. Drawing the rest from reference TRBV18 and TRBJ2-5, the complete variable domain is NAGVMQNPRHLVRRRGQEARLRCSPMKGHSHVYWYRQLPEEGLKFMVYLQKENIIDESGMPKERFSAEFPKEGPSILRIQQVVRGDSAAYFCASSPPGGGLGETQYFGPGTRLLVL.

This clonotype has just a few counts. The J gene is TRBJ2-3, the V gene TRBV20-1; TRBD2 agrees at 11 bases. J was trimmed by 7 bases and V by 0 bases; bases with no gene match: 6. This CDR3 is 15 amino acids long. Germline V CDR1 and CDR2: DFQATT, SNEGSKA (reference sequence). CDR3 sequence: CSARDLAGGPNTQYF. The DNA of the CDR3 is TGCAGTGCTAGAGATTTAGCGGGGGGGCCAAATACGCAGTATTTT.

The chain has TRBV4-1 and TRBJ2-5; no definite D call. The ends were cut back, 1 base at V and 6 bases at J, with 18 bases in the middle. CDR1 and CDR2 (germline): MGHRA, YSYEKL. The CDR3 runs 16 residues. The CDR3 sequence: CASSQVVSPSAKTQYF. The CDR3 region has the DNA TGCGCCAGCAGCCAAGTGGTTAGCCCGTCTGCAAAGACCCAGTACTTC.

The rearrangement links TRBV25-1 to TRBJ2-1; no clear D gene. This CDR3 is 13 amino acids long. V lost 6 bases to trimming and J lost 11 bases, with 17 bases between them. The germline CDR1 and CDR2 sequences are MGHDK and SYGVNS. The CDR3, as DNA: TGTGCCAGCAGCAAAGATTCGTTCGCCCAGCAGTTCTTC. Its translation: CASSKDSFAQQFF. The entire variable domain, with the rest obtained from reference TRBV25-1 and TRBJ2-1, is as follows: EADIYQTPRYLVIGTGKKITLECSQTMGHDKMYWYQQDPGMELHLIHYSYGVNSTEKGDLSSESTVSRIRTEHFPLTLESARPSHTSQYLCASSKDSFAQQFFGPGTRLTVL.

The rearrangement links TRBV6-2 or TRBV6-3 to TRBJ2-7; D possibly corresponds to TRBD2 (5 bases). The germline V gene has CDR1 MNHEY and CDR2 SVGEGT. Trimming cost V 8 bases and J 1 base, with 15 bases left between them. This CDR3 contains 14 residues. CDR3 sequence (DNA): TGTGCCAGCGGACGGGGATCATTATCCTACGAGCAGTACTTC. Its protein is CASGRGSLSYEQYF.